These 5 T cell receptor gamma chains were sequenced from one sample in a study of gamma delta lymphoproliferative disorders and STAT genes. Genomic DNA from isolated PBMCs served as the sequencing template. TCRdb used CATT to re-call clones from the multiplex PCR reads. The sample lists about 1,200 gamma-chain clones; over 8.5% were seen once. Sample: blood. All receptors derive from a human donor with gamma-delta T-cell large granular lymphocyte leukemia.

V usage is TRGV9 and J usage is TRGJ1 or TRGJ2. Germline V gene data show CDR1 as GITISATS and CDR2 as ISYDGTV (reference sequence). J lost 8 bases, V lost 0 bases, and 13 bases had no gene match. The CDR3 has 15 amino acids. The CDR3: CALWEVPSLFDKKLF. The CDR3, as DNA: TGTGCCTTGTGGGAGGTGCCCTCGCTCTTTGATAAGAAACTCTTT.

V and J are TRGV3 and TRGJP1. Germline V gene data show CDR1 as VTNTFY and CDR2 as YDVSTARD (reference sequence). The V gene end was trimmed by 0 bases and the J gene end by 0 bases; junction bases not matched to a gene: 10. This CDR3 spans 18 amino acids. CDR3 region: CATWDRLYADTTGWFKIF. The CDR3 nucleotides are TGTGCCACCTGGGACAGGCTCTACGCGGATACCACTGGTTGGTTCAAGATATTT.

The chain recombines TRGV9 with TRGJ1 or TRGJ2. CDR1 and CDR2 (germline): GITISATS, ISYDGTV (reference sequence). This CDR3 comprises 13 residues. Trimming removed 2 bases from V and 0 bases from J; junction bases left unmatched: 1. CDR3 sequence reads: CALWEGNYYKKLF. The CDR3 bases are TGTGCCTTGTGGGAGGGGAATTATTATAAGAAACTCTTT.

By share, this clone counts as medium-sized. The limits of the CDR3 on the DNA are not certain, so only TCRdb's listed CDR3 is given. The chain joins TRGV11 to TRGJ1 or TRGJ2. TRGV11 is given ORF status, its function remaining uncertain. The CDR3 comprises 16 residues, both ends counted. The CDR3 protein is CTTVPAGLGSYYKKLF.

The chain's CDR3 is CATWDGKKLF. CDR3 DNA sequence: TGTGCCACCTGGGACGGTAAGAAACTCTTT. The rearrangement joins TRGV3 to TRGJ1 or TRGJ2. Germline lookup yields CDR1 VTNTFY and CDR2 YDVSTARD (reference sequence). V shed 3 bases and J 9 bases; nucleotides not matched to a gene: 2. The length of the CDR3 is 10 residues.